The T cell receptor (beta chain) under discussion was sequenced for a study of blood T cell repertoires in COVID-19. Study summary: Acute and convalescent COVID-19 samples came from the United States, Italy and Spain. T cells, B-cell-depleted T cells, or PBMCs supplied cDNA or gDNA.

Original analysis: Estimation of nucleated cell counts relied on the amplification of reference gene primers. Only in-frame clones appear in the TCRdb table, and some are missing; sequencing was by immunoSEQ multiplex PCR. The DNA was the basis for D and trimming; V, J and clone size are from that table. The sample lists tens of thousands of clones, roughly 79% seen once, with approximately 15% in the top ten. The CDR3 loop spans 14 amino acids. CDR1 and CDR2 from the germline V gene are LGHDT and YNNKEL (reference sequence). J gave up 8 bases and V 5 bases, and 8 bases lay outside the gene matches. The chain combines TRBV3-1 (or the pseudogene TRBV3-2) with TRBJ2-1, with TRBD2 matching 8 bases. The sequence came from a human donor in a cohort sampled during active COVID-19. The sample consisted of peripheral blood. CDR3 bases: TGTGCCAGCAGCACCGGGCGGGGGGTTGATGAGCAGTTCTTC. Translating gives CASSTGRGVDEQFF.